A selection of T cell receptor beta chains follows, all from one sample in a study of blood T cell repertoires in COVID-19. The repertoire was sequenced with immunoSEQ multiplex PCR; TCRdb's copy has only in-frame clones and lacks some. This sample has some 300,000 clones, with approximately 89% found just once. The sequenced material came from peripheral blood. These receptors all stem from a woman younger than 45 who had recovered from COVID-19. Both conserved end residues are part of each CDR3. The D gene is left open where the match is weak. Some rows have no size entry. The others give once, few or many, or a class for an expanded clone.

abundance: .
v_gene: TRBV19
d_gene: .
len: 12
j_gene: TRBJ1-4
CDR3aa: CASTTTNEKLFF
CDR3nt: TGTGCCAGTACTACAACTAATGAAAAACTGTTTTTT

abundance: .
v_gene: TRBV18
d_gene: .
len: 16
j_gene: TRBJ1-2
CDR3aa: CASSPRAGDVNHGYTF
CDR3nt: TGTGCCAGCTCACCGAGGGCAGGGGACGTGAACCATGGCTACACCTTC

abundance: .
v_gene: TRBV5-1
d_gene: TRBD1
len: 16
j_gene: TRBJ2-5
CDR3aa: CASSLGSGTGKETQYF
CDR3nt: TGCGCCAGCAGCTTGGGTTCCGGGACAGGTAAAGAGACCCAGTACTTC

abundance: .
v_gene: TRBV4-2
d_gene: .
len: 16
j_gene: TRBJ2-3
CDR3aa: CASSESRGSGGDTQYF
CDR3nt: TGTGCCAGCAGCGAAAGTAGGGGGTCGGGGGGAGATACGCAGTATTTT

abundance: .
v_gene: TRBV11-2
d_gene: TRBD1
len: 12
j_gene: TRBJ2-1
CDR3aa: CASSPDRERQFF
CDR3nt: TGTGCCAGCAGTCCAGACAGGGAAAGGCAGTTCTTC

abundance: .
v_gene: TRBV12-3/TRBV12-4
d_gene: .
len: 13
j_gene: TRBJ1-1
CDR3aa: CASRGAGNTEAFF
CDR3nt: TGTGCCAGCAGGGGGGCGGGGAACACTGAAGCTTTCTTT

abundance: .
v_gene: TRBV5-5
d_gene: .
len: 13
j_gene: TRBJ1-2
CDR3aa: CASSFLQGGGYTF
CDR3nt: TGTGCCAGCAGCTTCCTACAGGGCGGTGGCTACACCTTC

abundance: .
v_gene: TRBV6-5
d_gene: .
len: 12
j_gene: TRBJ1-2
CDR3aa: CASSYAGNGYTF
CDR3nt: TGTGCCAGCAGTTACGCGGGGAATGGCTACACCTTC

abundance: .
v_gene: TRBV6-4
d_gene: TRBD1
len: 15
j_gene: TRBJ2-5
CDR3aa: CASSDGAGGEETQYF
CDR3nt: TGTGCCAGCAGTGATGGGGCAGGGGGCGAAGAGACCCAGTACTTC

abundance: .
v_gene: TRBV21-1
d_gene: .
len: 19
j_gene: TRBJ2-2
CDR3aa: CASSKGALGAGGNTGELFF
CDR3nt: TGTGCCAGCAGCAAAGGGGCCCTCGGAGCGGGGGGGAACACCGGGGAGCTGTTTTTT

abundance: .
v_gene: TRBV27
d_gene: TRBD1
len: 15
j_gene: TRBJ1-6
CDR3aa: CASSSGTGNNSPLHF
CDR3nt: TGTGCCAGCAGTTCCGGGACAGGGAACAATTCACCCCTCCACTTT

abundance: .
v_gene: TRBV4-2
d_gene: TRBD2
len: 18
j_gene: TRBJ2-7
CDR3aa: CASSHLPYSGGQTYEQYF
CDR3nt: TGTGCCAGCAGCCATCTTCCTTATAGCGGGGGGCAAACCTACGAGCAGTACTTC

abundance: .
v_gene: TRBV19
d_gene: .
len: 16
j_gene: TRBJ1-5
CDR3aa: CASRGQREGFNQPQHF
CDR3nt: TGTGCCAGTAGAGGACAGCGGGAGGGGTTCAATCAGCCCCAGCATTTT

abundance: .
v_gene: TRBV6-6
d_gene: .
len: 15
j_gene: TRBJ1-4
CDR3aa: CASSYSGGASGKLFF
CDR3nt: TGTGCCAGCAGTTACTCGGGCGGGGCTAGTGGAAAACTGTTTTTT

abundance: .
v_gene: TRBV6-5
d_gene: .
len: 13
j_gene: TRBJ1-1
CDR3aa: CASTSGGGTEAFF
CDR3nt: TGTGCCAGCACCTCTGGGGGAGGCACTGAAGCTTTCTTT

abundance: .
v_gene: TRBV7-3
d_gene: .
len: 13
j_gene: TRBJ2-3
CDR3aa: CASSLWRTDTQYF
CDR3nt: TGTGCCAGCAGCTTATGGAGGACAGATACGCAGTATTTT

abundance: few
v_gene: TRBV18
d_gene: .
len: 16
j_gene: TRBJ1-4
CDR3aa: CASSPTLGSTNEKLFF
CDR3nt: TGTGCCAGCTCACCTACACTCGGGTCAACTAATGAAAAACTGTTTTTT

abundance: .
v_gene: TRBV29-1
d_gene: TRBD1
len: 16
j_gene: TRBJ1-1
CDR3aa: CSGRGDRGPKNTEAFF
CDR3nt: TGCAGCGGGCGGGGGGACAGGGGGCCAAAAAACACTGAAGCTTTCTTT

abundance: .
v_gene: TRBV9
d_gene: TRBD2
len: 16
j_gene: TRBJ2-1
CDR3aa: CASSVGPGGVHNEQFF
CDR3nt: TGTGCCAGCAGCGTAGGACCGGGGGGAGTTCACAATGAGCAGTTCTTC

abundance: .
v_gene: TRBV7-2
d_gene: TRBD1
len: 17
j_gene: TRBJ1-5
CDR3aa: CASSLVGQGGRNQPQHF
CDR3nt: TGTGCCAGCAGCTTAGTGGGACAGGGAGGACGCAATCAGCCCCAGCATTTT

abundance: many
v_gene: TRBV24-1
d_gene: TRBD2
len: 14
j_gene: TRBJ2-2
CDR3aa: CATMSSGVNGELFF
CDR3nt: TGTGCCACGATGAGTAGCGGGGTTAACGGGGAGCTGTTTTTT

abundance: .
v_gene: TRBV4-3
d_gene: .
len: 15
j_gene: TRBJ1-2
CDR3aa: CASSPRGTFSYGYTF
CDR3nt: TGCGCCAGCAGCCCTAGAGGGACATTCTCTTATGGCTACACCTTC

abundance: .
v_gene: TRBV20-1
d_gene: .
len: 12
j_gene: TRBJ2-5
CDR3aa: CSASERQETQYF
CDR3nt: TGCAGTGCTAGTGAGAGACAAGAGACCCAGTACTTC

abundance: .
v_gene: TRBV6-2/TRBV6-3
d_gene: TRBD1
len: 13
j_gene: TRBJ2-7
CDR3aa: CASSTGGFDEQYF
CDR3nt: TGTGCCAGCAGTACAGGGGGCTTCGACGAGCAGTACTTC

abundance: .
v_gene: TRBV5-4
d_gene: .
len: 14
j_gene: TRBJ2-1
CDR3aa: CASRRGEVGNEQFF
CDR3nt: TGTGCCAGCAGGCGCGGGGAGGTGGGCAATGAGCAGTTCTTC

abundance: .
v_gene: TRBV28
d_gene: .
len: 19
j_gene: TRBJ1-5
CDR3aa: CAIHGVRLGDTPSNQPQHF
CDR3nt: TGTGCCATCCATGGGGTTAGATTGGGGGACACCCCTAGCAATCAGCCCCAGCATTTT